This TCR beta chain was found in a study of cytomegalovirus exposure and HLA in healthy donors. Amplification used 60 Vbeta primers and 13 Jbeta primers. TCRdb's table, derived via immunoSEQ multiplex PCR, lists solely in-frame clones and lacks some. The repertoire holds 150,000 to 200,000 clones, with around four fifths as singletons. Of note for this clone: Its specificity is not known.

Regarding the study as a whole: The majority of TCR sequences were rare, yet some public TCRs appeared in many donors.

At sampling all donors were nominally healthy, likely with unrecorded immune exposures. J was trimmed by 3 bases and V by 4 bases; bases with no gene match: 5. Germline-derived CDR1 and CDR2 are SGHRS and YFSETQ. This CDR3 is built from 15 residues. The clonotype originates from a female donor in good health and CMV-seronegative. The material sequenced was PBMCs. The rearrangement links TRBV5-1 to TRBJ1-5; 9 bases are a match to TRBD1. The CDR3 loop is CASSPGTGHNQPQHF. In nucleotides, the CDR3 is TGCGCCAGCAGCCCCGGGACAGGGCACAATCAGCCCCAGCATTTT.